This T cell receptor (beta chain) was sequenced during a study of T-cell memory formation after mild COVID-19. TCRdb called the 5' RACE reads again in MiXCR, with one record for every CDR3 protein. Counted here are 110,000 or so distinct CDR3 sequences, 20% to 25% occurring once; the ten biggest clones make up approximately 40%. Deletions cut 4 bases from V and 2 bases from J, with 16 bases between. Per the germline V gene, CDR1 is SGHRS and CDR2 is YFSETQ. The CDR3 length is 17 residues. The chain is built from TRBV5-1 and TRBJ2-6, with a weak D call TRBD1 (6 bases). Sequencing input: PBMCs or a T cell subset sorted from them (not recorded which). The clonotype originates from a man aged 18-30 years who had mild COVID-19 (a few samples of this study predate the infection). Cell type and time point are not known. The CDR3 sequence is CASSGLQGRAGANVLTF. The CDR3 coding sequence is TGCGCCAGCAGCGGATTACAGGGAAGGGCTGGGGCCAACGTCCTGACTTTC.